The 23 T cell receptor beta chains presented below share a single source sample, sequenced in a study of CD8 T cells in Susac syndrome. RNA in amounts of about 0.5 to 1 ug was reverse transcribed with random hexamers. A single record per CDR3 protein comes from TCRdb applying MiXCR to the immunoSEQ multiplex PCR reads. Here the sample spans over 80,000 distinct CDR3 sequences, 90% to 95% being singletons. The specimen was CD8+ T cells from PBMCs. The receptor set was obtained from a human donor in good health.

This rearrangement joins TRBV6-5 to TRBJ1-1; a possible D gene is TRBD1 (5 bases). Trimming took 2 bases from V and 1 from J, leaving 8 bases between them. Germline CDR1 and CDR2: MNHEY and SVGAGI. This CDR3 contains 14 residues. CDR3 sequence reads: CASSYGGGNTEAFF. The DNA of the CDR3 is TGTGCCAGCAGTTACGGGGGGGGGAACACTGAAGCTTTCTTT.

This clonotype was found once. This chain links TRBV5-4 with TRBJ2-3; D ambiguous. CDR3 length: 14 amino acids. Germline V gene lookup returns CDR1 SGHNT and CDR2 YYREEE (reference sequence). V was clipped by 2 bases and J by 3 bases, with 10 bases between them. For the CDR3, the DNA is TGTGCCAGCAGCTTAGGCAGACCGACAGATACGCAGTATTTT. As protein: CASSLGRPTDTQYF.

The DNA for the CDR3 is TGTGCCAGCAGCCAACTGGGACAGTGGACAGATACGCAGTATTTT. The encoded protein is CASSQLGQWTDTQYF. The rearrangement joins TRBV14 to TRBJ2-3; 7 bases agree with TRBD1. J lost 3 bases, V lost 2 bases, and 5 bases had no gene match. Germline CDR1 is SGHDN and CDR2 is FVKESK. The length of the CDR3 is 15 residues.

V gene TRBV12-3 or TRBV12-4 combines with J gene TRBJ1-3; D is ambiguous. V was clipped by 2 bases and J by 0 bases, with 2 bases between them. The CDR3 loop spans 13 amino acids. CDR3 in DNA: TGTGCCAGCAGTTTATACTCTGGAAACACCATATATTTT. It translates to CASSLYSGNTIYF.

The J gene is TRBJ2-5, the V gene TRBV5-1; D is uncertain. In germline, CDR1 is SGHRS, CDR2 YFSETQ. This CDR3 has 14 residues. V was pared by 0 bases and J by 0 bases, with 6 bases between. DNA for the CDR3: TGCGCCAGCAGCTTGGACGACGACCAAGAGACCCAGTACTTC. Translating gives CASSLDDDQETQYF.

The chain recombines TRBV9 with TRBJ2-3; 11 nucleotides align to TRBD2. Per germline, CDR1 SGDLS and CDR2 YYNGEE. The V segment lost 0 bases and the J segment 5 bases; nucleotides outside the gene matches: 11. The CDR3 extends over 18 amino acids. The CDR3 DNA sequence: TGTGCCAGCAGCGTAGCGGTTAGCGGGGGGGCCGGGGTAGATACGCAGTATTTT. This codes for CASSVAVSGGAGVDTQYF.

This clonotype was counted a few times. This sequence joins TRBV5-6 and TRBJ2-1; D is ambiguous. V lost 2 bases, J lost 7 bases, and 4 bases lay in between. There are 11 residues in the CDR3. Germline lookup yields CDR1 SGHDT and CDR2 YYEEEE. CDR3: CASSFGNEQFF. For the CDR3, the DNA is TGTGCCAGCAGCTTCGGTAATGAGCAGTTCTTC.

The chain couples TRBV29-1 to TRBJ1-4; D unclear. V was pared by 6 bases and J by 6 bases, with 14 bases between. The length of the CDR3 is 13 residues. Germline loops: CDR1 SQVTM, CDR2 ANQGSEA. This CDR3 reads CSVRHLGDEKLFF. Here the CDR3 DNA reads TGCAGCGTCCGACACCTCGGGGATGAAAAACTGTTTTTT.

CDR3 in DNA: TGTGCCAGCAGCTTCGCCCGGTCCTCCTACGAGCAGTACTTC. This encodes CASSFARSSYEQYF. The chain employs TRBV13 and TRBJ2-7; no reliable D call. The CDR3 sequence is 14 residues long. Deletions cut 3 bases from V and 0 bases from J, with 9 bases between. Germline V lookup: CDR1 PRHDT, CDR2 FYEKMQ (reference sequence).

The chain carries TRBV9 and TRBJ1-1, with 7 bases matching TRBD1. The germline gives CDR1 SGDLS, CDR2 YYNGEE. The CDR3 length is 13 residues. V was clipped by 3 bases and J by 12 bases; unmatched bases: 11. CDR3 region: CASSAGTEVLPFF. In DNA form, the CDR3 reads TGTGCCAGCAGCGCTGGGACAGAGGTCCTGCCTTTCTTT.

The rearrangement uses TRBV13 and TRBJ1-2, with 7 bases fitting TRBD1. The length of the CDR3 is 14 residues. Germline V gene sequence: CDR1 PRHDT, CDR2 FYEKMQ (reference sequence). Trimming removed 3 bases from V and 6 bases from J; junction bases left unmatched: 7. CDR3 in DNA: TGTGCCAGCAGCTTTTCATACAGGGGTGATGGCTACACCTTC. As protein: CASSFSYRGDGYTF.

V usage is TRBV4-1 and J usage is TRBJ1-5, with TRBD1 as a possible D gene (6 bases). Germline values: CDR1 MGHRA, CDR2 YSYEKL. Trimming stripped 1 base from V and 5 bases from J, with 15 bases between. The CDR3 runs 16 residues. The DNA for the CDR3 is TGCGCCAGCAGCCAAGGGAGTGACAGGTCGGATCAGCCCCAGCATTTT. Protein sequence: CASSQGSDRSDQPQHF.

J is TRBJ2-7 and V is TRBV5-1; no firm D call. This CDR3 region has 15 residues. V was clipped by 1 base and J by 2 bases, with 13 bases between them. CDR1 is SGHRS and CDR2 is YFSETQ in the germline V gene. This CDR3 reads CASSLTTQDAYEQYF. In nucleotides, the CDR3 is TGCGCCAGCAGCTTGACCACCCAGGACGCCTACGAGCAGTACTTC.

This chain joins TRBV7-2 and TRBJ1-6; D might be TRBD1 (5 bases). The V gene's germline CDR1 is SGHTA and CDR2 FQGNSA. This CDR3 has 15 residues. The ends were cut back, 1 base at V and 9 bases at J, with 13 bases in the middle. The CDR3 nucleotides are TGTGCCAGCAGCTTAGACCGGCAGGGTGTTTCACCCCTCCACTTT. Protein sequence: CASSLDRQGVSPLHF.

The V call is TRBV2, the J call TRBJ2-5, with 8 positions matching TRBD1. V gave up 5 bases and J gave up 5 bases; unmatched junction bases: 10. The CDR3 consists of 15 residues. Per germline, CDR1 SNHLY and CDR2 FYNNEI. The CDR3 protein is CASSPDRGRSETQYF. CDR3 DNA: TGTGCCAGCAGTCCTGACAGGGGAAGGTCGGAGACCCAGTACTTC.

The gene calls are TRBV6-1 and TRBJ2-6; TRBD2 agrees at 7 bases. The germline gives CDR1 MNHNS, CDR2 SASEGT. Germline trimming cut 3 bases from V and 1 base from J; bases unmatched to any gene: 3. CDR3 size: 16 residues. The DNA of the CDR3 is TGTGCCAGCAGTGAGACCGGGGGGTCTGGGGCCAACGTCCTGACTTTC. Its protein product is CASSETGGSGANVLTF.

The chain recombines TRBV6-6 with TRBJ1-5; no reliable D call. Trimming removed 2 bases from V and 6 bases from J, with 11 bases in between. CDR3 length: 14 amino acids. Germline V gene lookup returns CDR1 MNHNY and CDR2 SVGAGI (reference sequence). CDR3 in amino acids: CASSYPGVGQPQHF. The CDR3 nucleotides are TGTGCCAGCAGTTACCCTGGGGTGGGTCAGCCCCAGCATTTT.

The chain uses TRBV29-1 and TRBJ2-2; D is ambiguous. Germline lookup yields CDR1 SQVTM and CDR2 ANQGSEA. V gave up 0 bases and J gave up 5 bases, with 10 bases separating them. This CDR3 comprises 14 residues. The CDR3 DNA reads TGCAGCGTTGAAGATTTCGGTAGGACCGGGGAGCTGTTTTTT. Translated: CSVEDFGRTGELFF.

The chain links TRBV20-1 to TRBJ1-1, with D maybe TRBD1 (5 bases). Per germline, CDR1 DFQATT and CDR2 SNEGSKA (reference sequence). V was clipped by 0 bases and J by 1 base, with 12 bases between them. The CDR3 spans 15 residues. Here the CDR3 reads CSARDQGHPNTEAFF. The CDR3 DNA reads TGCAGTGCTAGAGATCAAGGACACCCGAACACTGAAGCTTTCTTT.

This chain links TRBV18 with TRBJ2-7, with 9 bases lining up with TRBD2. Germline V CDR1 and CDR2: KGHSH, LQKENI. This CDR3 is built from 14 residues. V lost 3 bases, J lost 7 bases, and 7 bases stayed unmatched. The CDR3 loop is CASSPREGIGEQYF. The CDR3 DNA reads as TGTGCCAGCTCACCGCGGGAGGGAATAGGGGAGCAGTACTTC.

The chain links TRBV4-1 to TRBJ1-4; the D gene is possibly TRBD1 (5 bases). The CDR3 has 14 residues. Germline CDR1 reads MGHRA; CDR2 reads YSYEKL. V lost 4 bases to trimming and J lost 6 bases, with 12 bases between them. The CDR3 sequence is CASSPGLGDEKLFF. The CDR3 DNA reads TGCGCCAGCAGCCCGGGACTTGGGGATGAAAAACTGTTTTTT.

The CDR3 DNA reads TGTGCCAGCAGCACGAAGGGGGGGCACTACGAGCAGTACTTC. This codes for CASSTKGGHYEQYF. The rearrangement links TRBV27 to TRBJ2-7, with a weak D call TRBD2 (7 bases). CDR1 is MNHEY and CDR2 is SMNVEV in the germline V gene (reference sequence). V was cut by 6 bases and J by 3 bases, with 15 bases left in between. This CDR3 comprises 14 residues.

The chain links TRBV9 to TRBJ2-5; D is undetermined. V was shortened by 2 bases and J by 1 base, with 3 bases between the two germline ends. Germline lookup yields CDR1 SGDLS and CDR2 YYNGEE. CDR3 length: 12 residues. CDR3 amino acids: CASSVTQETQYF. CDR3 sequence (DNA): TGTGCCAGCAGCGTTACCCAAGAGACCCAGTACTTC.